This T cell receptor beta chain was retrieved from a study of blood T cell repertoires in COVID-19 (TCRdb year 2020). Turning to the overall study: Samples covering the acute and convalescent phases of COVID-19 were provided by collaborators in the United States, Italy and Spain. The samples were drawn from two sources: the first 160 participants of the ongoing ImmuneRACE study, and 1,200 or so subjects contributed by 6 global collaborators. Deeply sampled blood TCRbeta repertoires from subjects exposed to, actively infected with, or recovered from COVID-19 were included in the dataset. The repertoires were released in a freely available public database meant as a resource for research on the immune response to SARS-CoV-2. The prospective study material was composed of cDNA or gDNA derived from T cells, B-cell-depleted T cells, or PBMCs. A de-identified subject ID, COVID-19 status, age in years and sex were almost always included in the sample metadata. Where available, HLA class I and class II types were taken from metadata supplied by the sample provider and were not determined by assay-based typing.

As to this clone: Its antigen is not yet known. The sample holds no much larger clone one base away, and base qualities are not on file.

What the research found in general, with its limitations: How much clinical and demographic metadata was included differed by source and by participant, and the metadata was provided uncurated.

The CDR3 spans 17 residues, from the cysteine through the phenylalanine. The kept DNA is CDR3 alone, 51 bases in frame from the first base. V and J are trimmed by 11 bases and 2 bases, and the gene matches miss 14 bases of the junction. The CDR1 and CDR2 encoded by the germline V gene (reference sequence) are LNHDA and SQIVND. TCRbeta CDR3 regions were amplified from genomic DNA by means of the immunoSEQ Assay, a bias-controlled multiplex PCR. On the authors' methods: Nucleated cell counts per sample were estimated from amplification of reference gene primers within the assay. To quantify the absolute abundance of each unique TCRbeta CDR3 rearrangement, sequence reads were collapsed and filtered. For each sample, productive Simpson clonality was calculated as the square root of Simpson's diversity index across productive rearrangements. In TCRdb, the immuneACCESS table is reduced to in-frame sequences with V and J assigned. These tables do not hold every clone; where another copy was compared, an unresolved V gene accounts for under half, and the others remain unexplained. V, J and clone size reflect that table, while D and trimming were determined from the DNA. The sample contains fewer than 350,000 clones, around 85% of them found a single time. The ten largest clones represent more than 10% of the sample.

At one collaborating source in Seattle, patients were enrolled during active infection and were followed longitudinally through the course of disease. Whole blood was collected in K2EDTA tubes by collaborating institutions according to the institutions' own protocols. For TCRbeta analysis, collaborators shipped samples as frozen whole blood, isolated PBMCs, or DNA extracted from either of those sample types. The chain is made from TRBV19 and TRBJ2-3; 12 central nucleotides agree with TRBD2. The receptor comes from a woman aged 25 to 39 with COVID-19, enrolled during active disease. Sample: peripheral blood. Read as DNA, the sequence is TGTGCCGTCCTACTAGCGGGGGGACCGTACCTCACAGATACGCAGTATTTT. This gives the protein CAVLLAGGPYLTDTQYF.